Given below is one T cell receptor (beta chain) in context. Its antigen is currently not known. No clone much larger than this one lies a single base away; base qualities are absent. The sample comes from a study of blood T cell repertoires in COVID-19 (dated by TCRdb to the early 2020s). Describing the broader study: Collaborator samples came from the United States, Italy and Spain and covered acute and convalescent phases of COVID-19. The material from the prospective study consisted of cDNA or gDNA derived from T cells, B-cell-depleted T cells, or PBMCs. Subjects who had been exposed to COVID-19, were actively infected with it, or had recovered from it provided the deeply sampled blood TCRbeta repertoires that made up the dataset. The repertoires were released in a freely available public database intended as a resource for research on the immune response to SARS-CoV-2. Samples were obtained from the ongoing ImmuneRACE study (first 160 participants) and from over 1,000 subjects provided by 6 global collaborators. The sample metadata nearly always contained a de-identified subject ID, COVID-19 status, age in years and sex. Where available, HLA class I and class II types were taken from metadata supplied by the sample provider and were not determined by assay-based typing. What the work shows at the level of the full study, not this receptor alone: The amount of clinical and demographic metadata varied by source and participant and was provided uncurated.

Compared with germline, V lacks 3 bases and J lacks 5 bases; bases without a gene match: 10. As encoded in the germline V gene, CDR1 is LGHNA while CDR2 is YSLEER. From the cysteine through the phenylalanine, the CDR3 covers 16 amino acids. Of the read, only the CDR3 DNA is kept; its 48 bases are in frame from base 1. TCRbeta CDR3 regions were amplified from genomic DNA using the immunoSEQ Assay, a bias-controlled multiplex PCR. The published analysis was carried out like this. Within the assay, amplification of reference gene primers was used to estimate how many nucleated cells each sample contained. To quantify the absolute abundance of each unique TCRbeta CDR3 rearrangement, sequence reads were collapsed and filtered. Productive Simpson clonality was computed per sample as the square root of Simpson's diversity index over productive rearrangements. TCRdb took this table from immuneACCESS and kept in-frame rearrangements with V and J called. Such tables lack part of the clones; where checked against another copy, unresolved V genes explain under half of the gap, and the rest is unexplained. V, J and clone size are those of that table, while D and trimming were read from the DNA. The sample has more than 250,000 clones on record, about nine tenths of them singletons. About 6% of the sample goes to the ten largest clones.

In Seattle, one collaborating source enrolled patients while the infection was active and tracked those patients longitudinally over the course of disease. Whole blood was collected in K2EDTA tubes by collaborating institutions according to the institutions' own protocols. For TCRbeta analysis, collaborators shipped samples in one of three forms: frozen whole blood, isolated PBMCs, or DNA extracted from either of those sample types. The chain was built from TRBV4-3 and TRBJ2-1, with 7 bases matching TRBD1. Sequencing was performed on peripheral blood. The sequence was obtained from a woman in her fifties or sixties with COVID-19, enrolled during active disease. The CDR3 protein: CASSHLGQVPNNEQFF. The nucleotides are TGCGCCAGCAGCCATCTCGGACAGGTTCCTAACAATGAGCAGTTCTTC.